Listed below are T cell receptor beta chains from one sample, sequenced in a study of post-analysis software for immune sequencing data. Via MiXCR, TCRdb re-called the PCR reads, giving one row per CDR3 protein. The sample lists 740,000 or so distinct CDR3 sequences; roughly 58% were seen once. Sequenced sample: blood. Receptors originate from a girl aged 5 to 17 with multiple sclerosis. Both conserved end residues are part of each CDR3. A D gene is named only where the DNA matches it firmly. The size field is filled for only some rows; it gives once, few, many or a size class.

j_call clone_size v_call d_call cdr3_aa
TRBJ2-3 - TRBV5-1 - CASSLGLQNTDTQYF
TRBJ2-7 few TRBV29-1 - CSVTTVSYEQYF
TRBJ2-3 few TRBV5-1 TRBD2 CASSLSSGGTDTQYF
- once TRBV2 TRBD1 CASTTTGTGSYEQYF
TRBJ2-7 few TRBV20-1 - CSARVIGETYEQYF
TRBJ2-5 - TRBV20-1 - CSAIGSGRNSNQETQYF
TRBJ2-1 - TRBV20-1 - CSAPSEDAGLYNEQFF
TRBJ2-3 few TRBV11-2 - CASSRRTSGTDTQYF
TRBJ2-1 - TRBV4-1 TRBD2 CASSQALERGSYNEQFF
TRBJ2-7 few TRBV20-1 TRBD1 CSASRTGVASYEQYF
TRBJ2-7 - TRBV11-2 - CASSLDFDGPYEQYF
TRBJ2-7 few TRBV9 - CASSPWTTPYEQYF
TRBJ2-7 few TRBV29-1 - CSVVWGLLPYEQYF
TRBJ1-5 - TRBV6-1 - CASSEDWGLPSNQPQHF
TRBJ2-7 - TRBV29-1 TRBD1 CSVRQGTPGFYEQYF
TRBJ2-7 - TRBV12-3/TRBV12-4 - CAGRLGWEQYF
TRBJ1-1 few TRBV5-6 - CASSLAGGGGGTEAFF
TRBJ2-6 few TRBV5-1 TRBD1 CASSHQGQGTSGANVLTF
TRBJ1-2 once TRBV3-1 TRBD1 CASSQGHRGGYGYTF
TRBJ1-5 - TRBV6-2/TRBV6-3 TRBD1 CASTRQGGSNQPQHF
TRBJ1-1 - TRBV20-1 - CSARLIGRVNTEAFF
TRBJ2-2 once TRBV20-1 - CSAPPLGTPNTGELFF
TRBJ1-2 few TRBV10-3 - CAITRDTKRGGYTF
TRBJ1-1 once TRBV12-3/TRBV12-4 TRBD1 CASSLAQGGWGNTEAFF
TRBJ2-7 - TRBV29-1 TRBD2 CSVTGLLLYEQYF
TRBJ1-1 - TRBV10-3 - CAISAPRGGLVGEAFF
TRBJ1-2 - TRBV12-3/TRBV12-4 - CASRRGVNYGYTF
TRBJ1-2 few TRBV29-1 TRBD1 CSAPGAGQGAIPSLYGYTF
TRBJ1-3 few TRBV20-1 TRBD1 CSASLQGVGNTIYF
TRBJ2-7 few TRBV7-2 - CASSISGGLTYEQYF
TRBJ2-7 few TRBV10-3 TRBD2 CAISETLARGTYEQYF
TRBJ1-4 - TRBV6-5 - CASSYWQKNEKLFF
TRBJ2-5 - TRBV29-1 - CSVAGGTRGETQYF
TRBJ2-1 few TRBV15 TRBD1 CATNQGESNEQFF
TRBJ1-1 - TRBV9 - CASSAMNFGPNTEAFF
TRBJ2-3 - TRBV11-2 - CASSSTLLTDTQYF